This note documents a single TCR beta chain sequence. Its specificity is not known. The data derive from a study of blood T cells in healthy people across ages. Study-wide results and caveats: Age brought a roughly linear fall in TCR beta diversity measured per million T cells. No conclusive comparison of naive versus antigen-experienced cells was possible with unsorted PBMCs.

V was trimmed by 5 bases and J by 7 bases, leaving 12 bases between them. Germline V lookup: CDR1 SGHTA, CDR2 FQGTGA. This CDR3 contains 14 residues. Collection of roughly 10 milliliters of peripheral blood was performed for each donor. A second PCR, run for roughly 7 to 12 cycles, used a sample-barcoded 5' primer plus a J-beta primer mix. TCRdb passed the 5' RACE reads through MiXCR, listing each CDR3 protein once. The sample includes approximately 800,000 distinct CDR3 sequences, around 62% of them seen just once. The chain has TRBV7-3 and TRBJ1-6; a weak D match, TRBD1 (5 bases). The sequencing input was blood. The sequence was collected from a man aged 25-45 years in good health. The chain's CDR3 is CASSMGGENSPLHF. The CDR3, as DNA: TGTGCCAGCAGCATGGGGGGGGAGAATTCACCCCTCCACTTT.